This T cell receptor (beta chain) was sequenced for a study of CD8 T cells in Susac syndrome. It was with random hexamers that about 0.45 to 1 ug RNA was reverse transcribed. The TCR beta CDR3 was amplified by immunoSEQ multiplex PCR across 54 Vbeta, 13 Jbeta. MiXCR was run by TCRdb on the immunoSEQ multiplex PCR reads, yielding one entry per CDR3 protein. The table lists 250,000 to 300,000 distinct CDR3 sequences, 85% of them singletons. Trimming stripped 2 bases from V and 6 bases from J, with 13 bases between. The germline CDR1 and CDR2 sequences are SQVTM and ANQGSEA. The CDR3 runs 13 residues. Peripheral blood CD8+ and CD4+ T cells were profiled by TCR beta sequencing.

The source of this sequence is a human donor with multiple sclerosis. The rearrangement links TRBV29-1 to TRBJ1-1; tentative D call: TRBD1 (5 bases). Specimen: CD8+ T cells from PBMCs. Here the CDR3 DNA reads TGCAGCGTTGAATGGTGGGGCTTGGCTGAAGCTTTCTTT. It yields the protein CSVEWWGLAEAFF.